The 8 T cell receptor beta chains below all came from one sample that was sequenced in a study of T cell repertoires in cytomegalovirus infection. In TCRdb, the reads were re-called with MiXCR into one record per CDR3 protein. The sample yields roughly 500,000 distinct CDR3 sequences, about 39% seen once. Antigen specificity for these receptors is unknown. The sample consisted of cultured PBMCs, taken from culture after CMV antigen stimulation. These receptor sequences come from a human donor in good health (CMV status not recorded). Some clones in this sample may be carry-over from other donors' samples.

This chain joins TRBV14 and TRBJ2-7; no definite D call. V was pared by 0 bases and J by 7 bases, with 16 bases between. Germline CDR1 reads SGHDN; CDR2 reads FVKESK. This CDR3 contains 15 residues. The CDR3 bases are TGTGCCAGCAGCCAAGATCGGACCCCTCTTGGTGAGCAGTACTTC. Protein: CASSQDRTPLGEQYF.

The chain joins TRBV5-4 to TRBJ2-5; TRBD2 matches at 8 bases. Germline V gives CDR1 SGHNT, CDR2 YYREEE (reference sequence). The length of the CDR3 is 16 residues. J gave up 2 bases and V 4 bases, and 10 bases lay outside the gene matches. This chain's CDR3 is CASSHPTRGEQETQYF. CDR3 sequence (DNA): TGTGCCAGCAGCCATCCTACGCGGGGGGAGCAAGAGACCCAGTACTTC.

The chain uses TRBV11-2 and TRBJ2-7; D not resolved. Per the germline V gene, CDR1 is SGHAT and CDR2 is FQNNGV. The CDR3 length is 12 residues. Trimming shortened V by 5 bases and J by 10 bases, and 15 bases separated the two germline ends. The CDR3 DNA reads as TGTGCCAGCAGCCCACGGGTGCCCGATCAGTACTTC. This gives the protein CASSPRVPDQYF. Full variable domain (rest looked up from reference TRBV11-2 and TRBJ2-7): EAGVAQSPRYKIIEKRQSVAFWCNPISGHATLYWYQQILGQGPKLLIQFQNNGVVDDSQLPKDRFSAERLKGVDSTLKIQPAKLEDSAVYLCASSPRVPDQYFGPGTRLTVT.

V gene TRBV5-8 combines with J gene TRBJ2-5; either TRBD1 or TRBD2 may supply D (5 bases each). Germline-derived CDR1 and CDR2 are SGHTS and YDEGEE. CDR3 length equals 16 residues. The ends were cut back, 6 bases at V and 5 bases at J, with 23 bases in the middle. The CDR3 loop is CASNLGAGSSQETQYF. CDR3 sequence (DNA): TGTGCCAGCAACCTTGGGGCAGGGAGTAGTCAGGAGACCCAGTACTTC. Looking up the rest from reference TRBV5-8 and TRBJ2-5 gives the full variable domain: EAGVTQSPTHLIKTRGQQATLRCSPISGHTSVYWYQQALGLGLQFLLWYDEGEERNRGNFPPRFSGRQFPNYSSELNVNALELEDSALYLCASNLGAGSSQETQYFGPGTRLLVL.

This clonotype was detected only once. The final CDR3 position lacks the conserved phenylalanine or tryptophan, pointing to a likely read error. The limits of the CDR3 on the DNA are not certain, so only TCRdb's listed CDR3 is given. V gene TRBV6-1 combines with J gene TRBJ2-1; TRBD2, as called in the table, went unchecked against the DNA. Germline V gene lookup returns CDR1 MNHNS and CDR2 SASEGT. The CDR3 region is 11 residues in length, termini included. The CDR3 here is CASSGWREGVI.

The genes are TRBV7-2 and TRBJ1-2; 9 nucleotides line up with TRBD1. Germline CDR1 and CDR2: SGHTA and FQGNSA. The CDR3 has 14 residues. Losses at the gene ends were 4 bases for V and 4 bases for J; bases not matched to a gene: 4. DNA for the CDR3: TGTGCCAGCAGCTCGGACAGGGGTGGCTATGGCTACACCTTC. Encoded protein: CASSSDRGGYGYTF.

This chain links TRBV6-6 with TRBJ2-7; unclear D gene. Trimming removed 7 bases at V and 1 base at J, with 11 bases between. Germline CDR1 and CDR2: MNHNY and SVGAGI (reference sequence). This CDR3 is 13 amino acids long. The CDR3 here is CASTQGRSYEQYF. The CDR3 DNA follows: TGTGCCAGCACCCAAGGGCGGTCCTACGAGCAGTACTTC.

This clonotype was counted ten times or more. For the CDR3, the DNA is TGTGCCAGCAGCCTGGGCGGAGTGAACACTGAAGCTTTCTTT. Translation: CASSLGGVNTEAFF. The chain is built from TRBV12-3 or TRBV12-4 and TRBJ1-1; the D is unclear. This CDR3 has 14 amino acids. V lost 6 bases to trimming and J lost 0 bases, with 11 bases between them.